The 31 T cell receptor beta chains reported below all come from one sample, sequenced in a study of graft-versus-host responses after intestinal transplantation. The protocol was immunoSEQ multiplex PCR, while the TCRdb copy is restricted to in-frame clones and leaves out a portion. The sample includes about 20,000 clones, approximately 86% of them seen just once. Source: PBMCs, taken approximately 230 days after intestinal transplant. These TCRs come from a human patient who received an intestinal transplant, so some T cells may come from the graft donor.

In its sample, this clone was seen a few times. The V and J genes are TRBV5-1 and TRBJ2-3; 10 positions match TRBD2. Germline-derived CDR1 and CDR2 are SGHRS and YFSETQ. Trimming at V came to 0 bases and at J to 2 bases, leaving 3 bases not matched to a gene. The CDR3 is 16 amino acids. DNA of the CDR3: TGCGCCAGCAGCTTGGAAGCGGGGGGGATCACAGATACGCAGTATTTT. Encoded protein: CASSLEAGGITDTQYF.

This chain links TRBV11-2 with TRBJ1-1; D gene unclear. Trimming shortened V by 2 bases and J by 6 bases, and 7 bases separated the two germline ends. This CDR3 is 12 amino acids long. CDR1 and CDR2 (germline): SGHAT, FQNNGV. CDR3 protein: CASSLSEAEAFF. DNA of the CDR3: TGTGCCAGCAGCTTATCTGAGGCTGAAGCTTTCTTT.

The chain combines TRBV27 with TRBJ2-2; D might be TRBD2 (6 bases). The CDR3 loop spans 14 amino acids. V gave up 5 bases and J gave up 8 bases, with 15 bases separating them. The germline gives CDR1 MNHEY, CDR2 SMNVEV (reference sequence). This CDR3 is CASSPGEMTGELFF. As DNA, the CDR3 is TGTGCCAGCAGTCCGGGGGAGATGACAGGGGAGCTGTTTTTT.

The chain links TRBV27 to TRBJ1-1, with D possibly matching TRBD1 (6 bases). This CDR3 is 14 amino acids long. Germline lookup yields CDR1 MNHEY and CDR2 SMNVEV (reference sequence). Trimming removed 1 base from V and 4 bases from J, with 10 bases in between. The CDR3 DNA follows: TGTGCCAGCAGTTTATTGCCAGGGGCCACTGAAGCTTTCTTT. It yields the protein CASSLLPGATEAFF.

The V call is TRBV6-1, the J call TRBJ1-5; D call uncertain. The CDR3 loop spans 16 amino acids. The V gene's germline CDR1 is MNHNS and CDR2 SASEGT. Trimming left V 0 bases short and J 4 bases short, with 13 bases between. CDR3 residues: CASSEATSAINQPQHF. The CDR3 DNA is TGTGCCAGCAGTGAAGCGACGTCGGCCATAAATCAGCCCCAGCATTTT.

The chain couples TRBV7-3 to TRBJ2-5; 7 bases match TRBD2. Germline CDR1 and CDR2: SGHTA and FQGTGA. Trimming took 3 bases from V and 3 from J; bases not matched to a gene: 1. The CDR3 is 13 amino acids. The CDR3 DNA reads TGTGCCAGCAGCTTGGGAGGGGAAGAGACCCAGTACTTC. Its protein product is CASSLGGEETQYF.

The chain couples TRBV5-1 to TRBJ1-2; D might be TRBD1 (5 bases). Trimming took 0 bases from V and 4 from J, leaving 7 bases between them. This CDR3 is built from 13 residues. From germline, CDR1 is SGHRS and CDR2 YFSETQ. The CDR3 DNA reads TGCGCCAGCAGCTTGGAGCAGGGCTATGGCTACACCTTC. Protein product: CASSLEQGYGYTF.

The gene calls are TRBV15 and TRBJ2-3; TRBD2 is a possible D gene (6 bases). This CDR3 has 17 amino acids. Trimming cost V 8 bases and J 1 base, with 22 bases left between them. Germline V gives CDR1 LNHNV, CDR2 YYDKDF (reference sequence). CDR3 DNA sequence: TGTGCCACCTCAAGTGGGAGGCGGGGAATCGGCACAGATACGCAGTATTTT. Protein product: CATSSGRRGIGTDTQYF.

The chain couples TRBV19 to TRBJ2-2; either TRBD1 or TRBD2 may fit D (5 bases each). The germline V and J ends were trimmed by 7 bases and 2 bases, with 11 bases remaining between them. The CDR3 is 14 amino acids. Germline V gene data show CDR1 as LNHDA and CDR2 as SQIVND (reference sequence). CDR3 bases: TGTGCCAGTATCGGGACCGCTAACACCGGGGAGCTGTTTTTT. Encoded protein: CASIGTANTGELFF.

The chain links TRBV18 to TRBJ1-4; D unclear. The CDR3 covers 13 residues. Germline CDR1 reads KGHSH; CDR2 reads LQKENI. V was trimmed by 3 bases and J by 7 bases, leaving 9 bases between them. CDR3 region: CASSPEVGEKLFF. For the CDR3, the DNA is TGTGCCAGCTCACCGGAGGTGGGTGAAAAACTGTTTTTT.

This rearrangement joins TRBV5-6 to TRBJ2-1; D tentatively fits TRBD1 or TRBD2 (5 bases each). The germline V gene has CDR1 SGHDT and CDR2 YYEEEE. The ends were cut back, 0 bases at V and 9 bases at J, with 28 bases in the middle. The CDR3 runs to 19 residues. CDR3 DNA: TGTGCCAGCAGCTTGGGGCCCAACAGCGAGGGGATACTGGCTGGTGAGCAGTTCTTC. The encoded protein is CASSLGPNSEGILAGEQFF.

J is TRBJ1-1 and V is TRBV11-2, with D perhaps matching TRBD1 (6 bases). The germline V gene has CDR1 SGHAT and CDR2 FQNNGV. Trimming took 4 bases from V and 11 from J, leaving 14 bases between them. This CDR3 has 12 amino acids. The chain's CDR3 is CASSSNRVRAFF. CDR3 DNA sequence: TGTGCCAGCAGCTCCAACAGGGTGCGGGCTTTCTTT.

This clone has only a few counts. The chain combines TRBV7-8 with TRBJ1-2; 9 bases agree with TRBD1. V lost 4 bases, J lost 8 bases, and 11 bases stayed unmatched. The CDR3 consists of 15 residues. The V gene's germline CDR1 is SGHVS and CDR2 FQNEAQ. CDR3 sequence reads: CASSSTTGTGQGYTF. In nucleotides, the CDR3 is TGTGCCAGCAGCTCCACCACCGGGACAGGGCAAGGCTACACCTTC.

V is TRBV7-9 and J is TRBJ2-5; a possible D gene is TRBD1 (6 bases). The CDR3 runs to 13 residues. Germline CDR1 reads SEHNR; CDR2 reads FQNEAQ (reference sequence). V was trimmed by 11 bases and J by 2 bases, leaving 15 bases between them. This chain's CDR3 is CACRRDTQETQYF. CDR3 nucleotide sequence: TGTGCCTGCCGCAGGGACACTCAAGAGACCCAGTACTTC.

This clone has just one count. The chain links TRBV11-2 to TRBJ2-7; TRBD1 matches at 10 bases. With V trimmed by 2 bases and J by 6 bases, 13 bases remained unmatched. The CDR3 extends over 17 amino acids. Germline V CDR1 and CDR2: SGHAT, FQNNGV. CDR3 in amino acids: CASSLWDSGTGVGEQYF. The CDR3 nucleotides are TGTGCCAGCAGCTTATGGGATTCTGGGACAGGGGTAGGCGAGCAGTACTTC.

This chain connects TRBV27 to TRBJ2-1; 8 bases are shared with TRBD1. With V trimmed by 3 bases and J by 9 bases, 16 bases remained unmatched. The germline V gene encodes CDR1 MNHEY and CDR2 SMNVEV (reference sequence). This CDR3 spans 17 amino acids. CDR3 nucleotides: TGTGCCAGCAGTTTGATACCGGGACAGGTCCTTAAGCCTGAGCAGTTCTTC. It specifies CASSLIPGQVLKPEQFF.

This clone has just one count. The chain carries TRBV30 and TRBJ2-4; no clear D. The germline gives CDR1 GTSNPN, CDR2 SVGIG (reference sequence). V was clipped by 1 base and J by 0 bases, with 7 bases between them. The CDR3 is 14 amino acids. In DNA, the CDR3 is TGTGCCTGGAGTGCTGATCTAGCCAAAAACATTCAGTACTTC. Translating gives CAWSADLAKNIQYF.

This rearrangement joins TRBV13 to TRBJ1-1, with D uncertain. This CDR3 contains 13 residues. Trimming removed 0 bases at V and 7 bases at J, with 9 bases between. The V gene's germline CDR1 is PRHDT and CDR2 FYEKMQ (reference sequence). CDR3 bases: TGTGCCAGCAGCTTAGGCCGGGTAAGTGAAGCTTTCTTT. It yields the protein CASSLGRVSEAFF.

The rearrangement joins TRBV4-1 to TRBJ1-2; D possibly corresponds to TRBD1 (5 bases). In germline, CDR1 is MGHRA, CDR2 YSYEKL. Trimming cost V 4 bases and J 6 bases, with 18 bases left between them. The CDR3 loop spans 15 amino acids. This CDR3 is CASSPLPVRGDGYTF. For the CDR3, the DNA is TGCGCCAGCAGCCCCCTCCCGGTGAGGGGCGATGGCTACACCTTC.

The chain recombines TRBV5-5 with TRBJ2-3; the D gene could be TRBD1 or TRBD2 (5 bases each). In germline, CDR1 is SGHKS, CDR2 YYEKEE (reference sequence). This CDR3 is built from 14 residues. Trimming pared 1 base from V and 4 bases from J, leaving 10 bases between. The CDR3, as DNA: TGTGCCAGCAGCTTGTGGACGGGACCAGATACGCAGTATTTT. Residues: CASSLWTGPDTQYF.

This chain joins TRBV2 and TRBJ1-2, with a tentative D call TRBD1 (5 bases). The CDR3 spans 13 residues. Germline V CDR1 and CDR2: SNHLY, FYNNEI. V was cut by 3 bases and J by 4 bases, with 9 bases left in between. DNA of the CDR3: TGTGCCAGCAGTGAGGGGGAGAGCTATGGCTACACCTTC. Translation: CASSEGESYGYTF.

The rearrangement uses TRBV19 and TRBJ2-2; D ambiguous. Germline V lookup: CDR1 LNHDA, CDR2 SQIVND (reference sequence). V was trimmed by 2 bases and J by 6 bases, leaving 4 bases between them. The CDR3 is 12 residues long. The CDR3 DNA reads as TGTGCCAGTAGTATACCCCCCGGGGAGCTGTTTTTT. Protein product: CASSIPPGELFF.

This chain joins TRBV11-2 and TRBJ1-5; 7 bases align to TRBD1. Germline V gene sequence: CDR1 SGHAT, CDR2 FQNNGV. The CDR3 is made up of 15 amino acids. The V gene end was trimmed by 5 bases and the J gene end by 3 bases; junction bases not matched to a gene: 7. The chain's CDR3 is CASSEMTGFNQPQHF. The DNA for the CDR3 is TGTGCCAGCAGCGAGATGACAGGGTTCAATCAGCCCCAGCATTTT.

The rearrangement uses TRBV7-3 and TRBJ1-5; tentatively, D is TRBD1 (5 bases). Germline values: CDR1 SGHTA, CDR2 FQGTGA. The CDR3 totals 15 residues. Trimming took 0 bases from V and 6 from J, leaving 12 bases between them. The CDR3 here is CASSLTGTTGQPQHF. The CDR3 bases are TGTGCCAGCAGCTTAACGGGGACTACCGGTCAGCCCCAGCATTTT.

V usage is TRBV28 and J usage is TRBJ2-3, with TRBD2 matching 11 bases. Unmatched junction bases numbered 18, after V lost 7 bases and J lost 6 bases. There are 18 residues in the CDR3. Germline V gives CDR1 MDHEN, CDR2 SYDVKM. In DNA, the CDR3 is TGTGCCAGCATGACAAAAAGAGTAGCGGGGGGGCCTGGGGATACGCAGTATTTT. Its translation is CASMTKRVAGGPGDTQYF.

J is TRBJ2-7 and V is TRBV11-2; possibly TRBD1 for D (6 bases). CDR3 length: 15 residues. Trimming took 6 bases from V and 2 from J, leaving 17 bases between them. Germline CDR1 SGHAT, CDR2 FQNNGV. In DNA form, the CDR3 reads TGTGCCAGCAGTACTTATACAGGGACAACCTACGAGCAGTACTTC. Protein product: CASSTYTGTTYEQYF. Using reference TRBV11-2 and TRBJ2-7 for the parts outside the CDR3, the full variable domain is EAGVAQSPRYKIIEKRQSVAFWCNPISGHATLYWYQQILGQGPKLLIQFQNNGVVDDSQLPKDRFSAERLKGVDSTLKIQPAKLEDSAVYLCASSTYTGTTYEQYFGPGTRLTVT.

The V and J genes are TRBV19 and TRBJ1-2; D is undetermined. The germline V and J ends were trimmed by 8 bases and 4 bases, with 20 bases remaining between them. The V gene's germline CDR1 is LNHDA and CDR2 SQIVND (reference sequence). The CDR3 is 15 residues long. The CDR3 nucleotides are TGTGCCAGTCTCCGGGTGGAGGGTAATAGCTATGGCTACACCTTC. Protein product: CASLRVEGNSYGYTF.

This rearrangement joins TRBV6-1 to TRBJ1-2; 10 bases map to TRBD1. CDR3 size: 11 residues. The J segment lost 8 bases and the V segment lost 11 bases, leaving 5 bases of the junction unmatched. Germline V gene lookup returns CDR1 MNHNS and CDR2 SASEGT. The CDR3 DNA reads TGTGCCGGGGGGACAGGGGTAGGCTACACCTTC. Its protein product is CAGGTGVGYTF.

This chain links TRBV27 with TRBJ2-2, with TRBD2 matching over 10 bases. Per germline, CDR1 MNHEY and CDR2 SMNVEV (reference sequence). The CDR3 runs to 17 residues. With V trimmed by 1 base and J by 6 bases, 8 bases remained unmatched. The CDR3 DNA sequence: TGTGCCAGCAGTTTATTCCTAGCGGGGGAGGTGCCCGGGGAGCTGTTTTTT. Its protein is CASSLFLAGEVPGELFF.

This sequence joins TRBV9 and TRBJ2-5; 12 bases align to TRBD2. The trim removed 4 bases at V and 4 bases at J, leaving 14 bases unmatched. The CDR3 sequence is 18 residues long. Germline V gives CDR1 SGDLS, CDR2 YYNGEE. For the CDR3, the DNA is TGTGCCAGCAGCCCTCGGCTAGCGGGGGGGCGGGGTGCAGAGACCCAGTACTTC. This translates into CASSPRLAGGRGAETQYF.

V and J are TRBV6-5 and TRBJ2-1; the D is unclear. CDR1 MNHEY and CDR2 SVGAGI come from the germline V gene. The CDR3 runs to 13 residues. The V and J ends lost 0 bases and 6 bases respectively, with 6 bases between them. CDR3 region: CASSYSTRNEQFF. The CDR3 nucleotides are TGTGCCAGCAGTTACTCGACCCGCAATGAGCAGTTCTTC.